The next 20 T cell receptor beta chains were all read from a single sample in a study of cytomegalovirus exposure and HLA in healthy donors. The PCR ran on 60 Vbeta and 13 Jbeta primers. The data were produced by immunoSEQ multiplex PCR, yet TCRdb's version contains in-frame clones alone and is incomplete. Here the sample spans about 110,000 clones, just under 70% being singletons. The specimen sequenced was PBMCs. Every receptor here comes from a woman in her seventies in good health and CMV-seropositive.

This chain uses TRBV14 with TRBJ1-2, with D maybe TRBD1 (5 bases). CDR3 length equals 15 residues. Germline loops: CDR1 SGHDN, CDR2 FVKESK. Trimming removed 4 bases at V and 1 base at J, with 13 bases between. The CDR3 spells CASSRSSRDNYGYTF. DNA for the CDR3: TGTGCCAGCAGCCGTTCCTCCAGGGATAACTATGGCTACACCTTC.

The V gene is TRBV12-5, the J gene TRBJ1-5; 8 positions agree with TRBD1. The CDR3 length is 15 residues. Germline CDR1 and CDR2: LGHNT and FRNRAP. V lost 4 bases, J lost 6 bases, and 8 bases stayed unmatched. Written as DNA, the CDR3 is TGTGCTAGTGGTTCCGAGGGACAGGTTGGTCAGCCCCAGCATTTT. It is translated as CASGSEGQVGQPQHF.

The chain carries TRBV7-9 and TRBJ1-2, with D possibly being TRBD1 (5 bases). V was cut by 3 bases and J by 0 bases, with 11 bases left in between. The CDR3 is 15 residues long. In germline, CDR1 is SEHNR, CDR2 FQNEAQ (reference sequence). In nucleotides, the CDR3 is TGTGCCAGCAGCTTTGTGCAGGGCTCTAACTATGGCTACACCTTC. This codes for CASSFVQGSNYGYTF.

This clone was detected only a few times. This rearrangement joins TRBV6-5 to TRBJ2-6, with no clear D. V lost 3 bases and J 0 bases, leaving 9 bases between the germline ends. Germline values: CDR1 MNHEY, CDR2 SVGAGI. The CDR3 is made up of 16 amino acids. The CDR3: CASSYGRFSGANVLTF. The CDR3 DNA follows: TGTGCCAGCAGTTATGGGCGTTTCTCTGGGGCCAACGTCCTGACTTTC.

The chain uses TRBV6-5 and TRBJ1-2; D possibly corresponds to TRBD1 (6 bases). The germline CDR1 and CDR2 sequences are MNHEY and SVGAGI. This CDR3 contains 11 residues. V was trimmed by 4 bases and J by 13 bases, leaving 13 bases between them. The CDR3 here is CASSSRGGPTF. The CDR3 nucleotides read TGTGCCAGCAGTTCCCGCGGGGGGCCCACCTTC.

This clone was counted a few times. The CDR3 DNA reads TGTGCCAGCAGACTAAACGGGGCGGGAGAAAAACTGTTTTTT. Amino acids: CASRLNGAGEKLFF. The V call is TRBV2, the J call TRBJ1-4; weak D call: TRBD1 (5 bases). Trimming took 6 bases from V and 8 from J, leaving 16 bases between them. Germline CDR1 is SNHLY and CDR2 is FYNNEI. The CDR3 contains 14 residues.

This clone came up once. The chain employs TRBV5-1 and TRBJ1-2, with 9 bases that match TRBD1. V lost 3 bases and J lost 6; bases outside the gene matches: 9. Germline CDR1 and CDR2: SGHRS and YFSETQ. The CDR3 consists of 15 residues. The DNA of the CDR3 is TGCGCCAGCAGCTCGACAGGGGGAGGAAGTCATGGCTACACCTTC. Residues: CASSSTGGGSHGYTF.

This chain uses TRBV19 with TRBJ2-7; 12 positions match TRBD2. This CDR3 region has 16 residues. V trimming: 4 bases; J trimming: 5 bases; junction bases outside the gene matches: 9. CDR1 is LNHDA, CDR2 SQIVND, per germline (reference sequence). CDR3 DNA sequence: TGTGCCAGTAGTAGCTCGACTAGCGGGGGCCTGGACGAGCAGTACTTC. Translating gives CASSSSTSGGLDEQYF.

The V and J genes are TRBV10-3 and TRBJ1-2; D is unresolved. V lost 4 bases, J lost 1 base, and 13 bases lay in between. The CDR3 is 15 amino acids. Germline CDR1 and CDR2: ENHRY and SYGVKD. CDR3: CAISGSRLLNYGYTF. As DNA, the CDR3 is TGTGCCATCAGTGGCAGCAGGCTGCTTAACTATGGCTACACCTTC.

J is TRBJ2-5 and V is TRBV30; D gene unclear. The CDR3 loop spans 13 amino acids. Germline V CDR1 and CDR2: GTSNPN, SVGIG (reference sequence). V was trimmed by 7 bases and J by 0 bases, leaving 12 bases between them. The CDR3 sequence is CASRQAYQETQYF. CDR3 DNA sequence: TGTGCCTCTCGCCAAGCGTACCAAGAGACCCAGTACTTC. The whole variable domain, remainder taken from reference TRBV30 and TRBJ2-5, is SQTIHQWPATLVQPVGSPLSLECTVEGTSNPNLYWYRQAAGRGLQLLFYSVGIGQISSEVPQNLSASRPQDRQFILSSKKLLLSDSGFYLCASRQAYQETQYFGPGTRLLVL.

The J gene is TRBJ1-1, the V gene TRBV14; TRBD1 is a possible D gene (6 bases). V was trimmed by 5 bases and J by 1 base, leaving 8 bases between them. Germline V lookup: CDR1 SGHDN, CDR2 FVKESK. The CDR3 consists of 13 residues. CDR3: CASSVDRNTEAFF. CDR3 nucleotide sequence: TGTGCCAGCAGCGTGGACAGGAACACTGAAGCTTTCTTT.

This chain links TRBV5-1 with TRBJ2-5, with 8 bases that match TRBD2. With V trimmed by 5 bases and J by 5 bases, 8 bases remained unmatched. CDR1 is SGHRS and CDR2 is YFSETQ in the germline V gene. The CDR3 consists of 14 residues. For the CDR3, the DNA is TGCGCCAGCAGTAGCGGGGCGGGGATGGAGACCCAGTACTTC. It codes for CASSSGAGMETQYF.

The chain uses TRBV28 and TRBJ2-1; D perhaps matches TRBD1 (6 bases). CDR1 and CDR2 from the germline V gene are MDHEN and SYDVKM. This CDR3 has 12 residues. V was cut by 4 bases and J by 7 bases, with 8 bases left in between. The CDR3, as DNA: TGTGCCAGCAGTTCCAGGGGAAATGAGCAGTTCTTC. It codes for CASSSRGNEQFF.

The gene calls are TRBV29-1 and TRBJ1-2, with TRBD1 as a possible D gene (5 bases). The ends were cut back, 4 bases at V and 4 bases at J, with 10 bases in the middle. CDR1 and CDR2 from the germline V gene are SQVTM and ANQGSEA. The CDR3 sequence is 12 residues long. CDR3 bases: TGCAGCGTTGGGGGGGACCTCTATGGCTACACCTTC. It codes for CSVGGDLYGYTF.

The genes are TRBV5-6 and TRBJ1-5; the match to TRBD1 covers 9 bases. The length of the CDR3 is 17 residues. J lost 4 bases, V lost 3 bases, and 11 bases had no gene match. The germline CDR1 and CDR2 sequences are SGHDT and YYEEEE. In DNA form, the CDR3 reads TGTGCCAGCAGCTATGGGACAGGGACGAGCGGGAATCAGCCCCAGCATTTT. This translates into CASSYGTGTSGNQPQHF.

The CDR3 spells CASTADRGLGGYTF. In DNA form, the CDR3 reads TGTGCCAGTACCGCGGACAGGGGGCTAGGCGGCTACACCTTC. The V gene is TRBV19, the J gene TRBJ1-2, with 11 bases identical to TRBD1. Trimming cost V 7 bases and J 8 bases; bases outside gene matches: 9. The CDR3 contains 14 residues. Germline V gives CDR1 LNHDA, CDR2 SQIVND (reference sequence).

This clone was observed a handful of times. The V and J genes are TRBV6-1 and TRBJ1-4, with 8 bases identical to TRBD1. V lost 3 bases and J lost 5; bases outside the gene matches: 5. Germline CDR1 is MNHNS and CDR2 is SASEGT. This CDR3 contains 15 residues. The DNA for the CDR3 is TGTGCCAGCAGTGACCCGGGACAGGTGAATGAAAAACTGTTTTTT. Amino acid sequence: CASSDPGQVNEKLFF.

This clone was counted a single time. This chain connects TRBV5-1 to TRBJ2-7; possible D gene TRBD2, 6 bases. Germline V gene sequence: CDR1 SGHRS, CDR2 YFSETQ. V lost 4 bases, J lost 7 bases, and 21 bases lay in between. This CDR3 spans 15 amino acids. The CDR3 spells CASSPDGGSPREQYF. The CDR3 nucleotides read TGCGCCAGCAGCCCGGACGGGGGATCCCCTCGGGAGCAGTACTTC.

V is TRBV7-9 and J is TRBJ2-3, with 9 bases identical to TRBD1. V shed 1 base and J 6 bases; nucleotides not matched to a gene: 8. There are 16 residues in the CDR3. CDR1 is SEHNR and CDR2 is FQNEAQ in the germline V gene (reference sequence). CDR3 sequence (DNA): TGTGCCAGCAGCTTAGTTGGGACAGGGATCGAGGATACGCAGTATTTT. As protein: CASSLVGTGIEDTQYF.

The V gene is TRBV4-1, the J gene TRBJ1-5, with D tentatively TRBD1 (6 bases). The CDR3 covers 19 residues. Germline V gene data show CDR1 as MGHRA and CDR2 as YSYEKL. The V gene lost 0 bases and the J gene lost 2 bases, with 20 bases spanning the gap. The CDR3 sequence: CASSQDGGALGGGNQPQHF. The DNA of the CDR3 is TGCGCCAGCAGCCAAGATGGTGGGGCACTAGGGGGTGGCAATCAGCCCCAGCATTTT.